The entry that follows covers one T cell receptor beta chain sequence. Possible read error: a much larger clone is one base away. It is likely a read error, because the conserved phenylalanine at the end of the CDR3 is missing. This specimen comes from a study of molecular identifiers for immune sequencing clone quantification. CDR1 and CDR2 from the germline V gene are DFQATT and SNEGSKA (reference sequence). The CDR3 is 12 amino acids. Trimming pared 6 bases from V and 4 bases from J, leaving 12 bases between. TCRdb processed the PCR reads anew with MiXCR; each CDR3 protein has one entry. Here the sample spans over 600,000 distinct CDR3 sequences, just under 20% being singletons.

The receptor was isolated from a human donor in good health. Some libraries in this study had Jurkat cell RNA spiked in. Sample: naive CD8+ T cells from blood, with Jurkat cell RNA spiked in. As to subset: FACS-sorted CD8+CD4-CCR7+CD45RA+ naive T cells. The chain couples TRBV20-1 to TRBJ1-1, with a weak D call TRBD1 (5 bases). The CDR3 bases are TGCAGTGCCGAGGGACTCTCCACTGAAGCTTTCCTT. It translates to CSAEGLSTEAFL.